Shown below are 5 T cell receptor beta chains from a single sample sequenced in a study of blood T cell repertoires in COVID-19. Clones were read by immunoSEQ multiplex PCR, and TCRdb kept only the in-frame ones, dropping some. This table has about 140,000 clones, around three quarters appearing once. The specimen sequenced was peripheral blood. The receptors were sampled from a man in his sixties with acute or convalescent COVID-19.

This clone has only a few counts. This chain uses TRBV7-9 with TRBJ2-2, with 8 positions matching TRBD1. This CDR3 has 15 amino acids. The trim removed 5 bases at V and 1 base at J, leaving 3 bases unmatched. Germline V gene lookup returns CDR1 SEHNR and CDR2 FQNEAQ (reference sequence). CDR3 residues: CASSHGQGNTGELFF. Written as DNA, the CDR3 is TGTGCCAGCAGCCATGGACAGGGGAACACCGGGGAGCTGTTTTTT. Full variable domain (missing parts from reference TRBV7-9 and TRBJ2-2): DTGVSQNPRHKITKRGQNVTFRCDPISEHNRLYWYRQTLGQGPEFLTYFQNEAQLEKSRLLSDRFSAERPKGSFSTLEIQRTEQGDSAMYLCASSHGQGNTGELFFGEGSRLTVL.

In the case of this clone: A clone one base away is much larger, so this may be a read error. The rearrangement joins TRBV5-6 to TRBJ1-4, with D uncertain. Germline assignment: CDR1 SGHDT and CDR2 YYEEEE. The CDR3 runs to 14 residues. The CDR3 reads CAGSLLATNEKLFF. CDR3 bases: TGTGCCGGCAGCTTGCTTGCAACTAATGAAAAACTGTTTTTT. Full variable domain (remainder filled in from reference TRBV5-6 and TRBJ1-4): DAGVTQSPTHLIKTRGQQVTLRCSPKSGHDTVSWYQQALGQGPQFIFQYYEEEERQRGNFPDRFSGHQFPNYSSELNVNALLLGDSALYLCAGSLLATNEKLFFGSGTQLSVL.

The V gene is TRBV19, the J gene TRBJ1-3; TRBD1 matches 7 bases. The CDR3 runs to 16 residues. Germline values: CDR1 LNHDA, CDR2 SQIVND (reference sequence). V lost 5 bases, J lost 0 bases, and 7 bases stayed unmatched. The CDR3 spells CASSSPGQISGNTIYF. Here the CDR3 DNA reads TGTGCCAGTAGTTCCCCGGGACAGATCTCTGGAAACACCATATATTTT.

The chain carries TRBV28 and TRBJ2-3, with 7 bases that match TRBD2. The CDR3 has 18 residues. J was trimmed by 0 bases and V by 4 bases; bases with no gene match: 13. CDR1 is MDHEN and CDR2 is SYDVKM in the germline V gene. CDR3 amino acids: CASSSLRGSGPSTDTQYF. CDR3 bases: TGTGCCAGCAGTTCCCTCCGGGGTAGCGGGCCCAGCACAGATACGCAGTATTTT.

The chain combines TRBV3-1 (or the pseudogene TRBV3-2) with TRBJ2-2; D unresolved. Germline CDR1 is LGHDT and CDR2 is YNNKEL (reference sequence). V gave up 1 base and J gave up 4 bases, with 13 bases separating them. The CDR3 totals 16 residues. The CDR3 DNA reads as TGTGCCAGCAGCCAAGGTCTCCTCTCGGGCACCGGGGAGCTGTTTTTT. It codes for CASSQGLLSGTGELFF.